This TCR beta chain was identified in a study of OX40 agonist ivuxolimab in advanced cancers. Turning to the study itself: The patients received agonistic anti-OX40 (CD134) antibody ivuxolimab. Partial responses were observed in three patients, of whom one had hepatocellular carcinoma and two had cutaneous melanoma. Age averaged about 62 years (range about 20 to 80), and less than 85% were male. Whole-study findings and limits: The authors did not determine the antigen specificity of the expanded peripheral T cells.

This CDR3 contains 13 residues. From germline, CDR1 is SGHVS and CDR2 FQNEAQ. V gave up 2 bases and J gave up 5 bases; unmatched junction bases: 2. Data came from immunoSEQ multiplex PCR; TCRdb stores just in-frame clones and leaves some out. The sample holds approximately 84,000 clones, 85% to 95% seen once. With regard to this clone: What it binds is unknown.

The sequencing here drew on CD4+ or CD8+ T cells sorted from blood, taken in a trial of the OX40 agonist ivuxolimab. This sequence originates from an adult with an advanced solid tumor such as melanoma, head and neck, liver or kidney cancer. The V call is TRBV7-8, the J call TRBJ2-5; 7 nucleotides agree with TRBD2. The CDR3 DNA reads as TGTGCCAGCAGCTTATGGGGGGGGGAGACCCAGTACTTC. It codes for CASSLWGGETQYF.